A selection of T cell receptor beta chains follows, all from one sample in a study of molecular identifiers for immune sequencing clone quantification. MiXCR, applied by TCRdb to the PCR reads, yields one record per CDR3 protein. The sample has 45,000 to 60,000 distinct CDR3 sequences, about a third seen once. Material for sequencing was naive CD8+ T cells from blood, with Jurkat cell RNA spiked in. These receptors came from a human donor in good health. Some libraries in this study had Jurkat cell RNA spiked in. Each CDR3 is given with its conserved first and last residue. D genes are given only for firm matches. Size tells how often a clone was seen (once, few, many) or the class of an expanded clone, and some rows leave it out.

TRBJ2-1 | many | - | TRBV7-9 | TGTGCCAGCAGCTCAATAGCGGCTAACTCCTACAATGAGCAGTTCTTC | CASSSIAANSYNEQFF
TRBJ2-1 | - | - | TRBV4-1 | TGCGCCAGCAGCCAAGCGGGACCGAACAATGAGCAGTTCTTC | CASSQAGPNNEQFF
TRBJ2-1 | - | - | TRBV9 | TGTGCCAGCAGCTTCGGGGAGCGGAGCTCCTACAATGAGCAGCTCTTC | CASSFGERSSYNEQLF
TRBJ2-4 | medium-sized | - | TRBV9 | TGTGCCAGCAGCGTAGGTCTCGGGATAGCCAAAAACATTCAGTACTTC | CASSVGLGIAKNIQYF
TRBJ2-5 | few | TRBD1 | TRBV6-6 | TGTGCCAGCAGTTCGGACAGGGGACACCAAGAGACCCAGTACTTC | CASSSDRGHQETQYF
TRBJ2-5 | - | - | TRBV27 | TGTGCCAGCGGTTCACTAGTTACCCAGTACTTC | CASGSLVTQYF
TRBJ2-3 | - | - | TRBV6-5 | TGTGCCAGCAGTTACTCCCAGGGCAGCACAGATACGCAGTATTTT | CASSYSQGSTDTQYF
TRBJ1-1 | - | TRBD1 | TRBV7-9 | TGTGCCAGCAGCTTCTCAGGAGTCCCAGGGGGAAACACTGAAGCTTTCTTT | CASSFSGVPGGNTEAFF
TRBJ2-3 | many | TRBD2 | TRBV6-5 | TGTGCCAGCAGCCGGGGGGGGGGCACAGATACGCAGTATTTT | CASSRGGGTDTQYF
TRBJ2-7 | once | TRBD1 | TRBV7-2 | TGTGCCAGCAGCTTAGGTACGGGACAGGGCTACGAGCAGTACTTC | CASSLGTGQGYEQYF
TRBJ2-7 | few | - | TRBV6-5 | TGTGCCAGCAGACCCTTCCTGACAAACCCCTACGAGCAGTACTTC | CASRPFLTNPYEQYF
TRBJ1-6 | - | - | TRBV28 | TGTGCCAGCAGTTTTAGCACAGATTGGGGTCCCCTCCACTTT | CASSFSTDWGPLHF
TRBJ2-5 | - | - | TRBV15 | TGTGCCACCAGCAGAGATGGACCAATTGGAGAGACCCAGTACTTC | CATSRDGPIGETQYF
TRBJ2-7 | - | - | TRBV6-2/TRBV6-3 | TGTGCCAGCAGTTATGACGGGGTTTCCTACGAGCAGTACTTC | CASSYDGVSYEQYF
TRBJ2-7 | few | - | TRBV9 | TGTGCCAGCAGCGTGGGGACCCCCGGCGAGCAGTACTTC | CASSVGTPGEQYF
TRBJ2-5 | - | - | TRBV4-2 | TGTGCCAGCAGCCAAGCCCCCTCGACTGGTTCGGAGACCCAGTACTTC | CASSQAPSTGSETQYF
TRBJ2-6 | few | - | TRBV2 | TGTGCCAGCATTGGTGGGGCCAACGTCCTGACTTTC | CASIGGANVLTF
TRBJ2-7 | many | TRBD2 | TRBV9 | TGTGCCAGCAGCGGAACTAGCGGGAGTGGGTACGAGCAGTACTTC | CASSGTSGSGYEQYF
TRBJ1-1 | many | - | TRBV2 | TGTGCCAGCGGCGAAACCGAGAACACTGAAGCTTTCTTT | CASGETENTEAFF
TRBJ2-1 | - | - | TRBV2 | TGTGCCAGCAGTGATAGCTCCTACAATGAGCAGTTCTTC | CASSDSSYNEQFF
TRBJ2-3 | few | - | TRBV6-4 | TGTGCCAGCAGTGACTCTGGGCGCACAGATACGCAGTATTTT | CASSDSGRTDTQYF
TRBJ2-3 | many | - | TRBV7-9 | TGTGCCAGCAGCCAACAGGGCACGGCGCTCCCATCGCAGTATTTT | CASSQQGTALPSQYF
TRBJ2-7 | many | - | TRBV5-6 | TGTGCCAGCAGCGGGGGACCGTCATACGAGCAGTACTTC | CASSGGPSYEQYF
TRBJ1-3 | - | - | TRBV27 | TGTGCCAGCAGTTTATTTGGAGACGGAAACACCATATATTTT | CASSLFGDGNTIYF
TRBJ1-5 | - | - | TRBV28 | TGTGCCAGCAGTTCAGACCCCGGGGCAGGACAAAGCAATCAGCCCCAGCATTTT | CASSSDPGAGQSNQPQHF
TRBJ2-6 | few | - | TRBV6-2/TRBV6-3 | TGTGCCAGCCGGTCCCTCGGAGGGTATCTCTCTGGGGCCAACGTCCTGACTTTC | CASRSLGGYLSGANVLTF
TRBJ2-3 | few | TRBD2 | TRBV5-4 | TGTGCCAGCAGTTCCGGGACTAGCGTCACAGATACGCAGTATTTT | CASSSGTSVTDTQYF
TRBJ1-6 | - | - | TRBV4-3 | TGCGCCAGCCGCCAAGGTCATACCACTGGACAGACCAATTCACCCCTCCACTTT | CASRQGHTTGQTNSPLHF
TRBJ1-1 | medium-sized | - | TRBV28 | TGTGCCAGCAGTTTGTCCGGGACACTGAACACTGAAGCTTTCTTT | CASSLSGTLNTEAFF
TRBJ1-1 | many | TRBD1 | TRBV19 | TGTGCCAGTAGTACCCACCGACAGGGGGCGGTGAACACTGAAGCTTTCTTT | CASSTHRQGAVNTEAFF
TRBJ2-5 | few | TRBD2 | TRBV20-1 | TGCAGTGCTCCTACTAGCGGGAGGTTGGGGACCCAGTACTTC | CSAPTSGRLGTQYF
TRBJ2-7 | many | - | TRBV2 | TGTGCCAGCAGTGCCCCAGCGACCTACGAGCAGTACTTC | CASSAPATYEQYF